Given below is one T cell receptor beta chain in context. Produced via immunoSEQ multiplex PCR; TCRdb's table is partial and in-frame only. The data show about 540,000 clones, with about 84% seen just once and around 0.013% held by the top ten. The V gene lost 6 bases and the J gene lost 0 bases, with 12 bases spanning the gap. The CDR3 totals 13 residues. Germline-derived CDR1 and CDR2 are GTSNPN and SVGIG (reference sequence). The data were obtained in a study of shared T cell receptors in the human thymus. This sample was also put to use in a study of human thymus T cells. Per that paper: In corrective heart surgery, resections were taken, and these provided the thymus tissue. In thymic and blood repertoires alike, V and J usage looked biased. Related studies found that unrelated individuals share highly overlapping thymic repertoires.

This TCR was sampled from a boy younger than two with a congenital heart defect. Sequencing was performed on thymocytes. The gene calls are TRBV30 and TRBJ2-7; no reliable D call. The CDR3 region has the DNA TGTGCCTGTACGACCAGGTACTCCTACGAGCAGTACTTC. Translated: CACTTRYSYEQYF.